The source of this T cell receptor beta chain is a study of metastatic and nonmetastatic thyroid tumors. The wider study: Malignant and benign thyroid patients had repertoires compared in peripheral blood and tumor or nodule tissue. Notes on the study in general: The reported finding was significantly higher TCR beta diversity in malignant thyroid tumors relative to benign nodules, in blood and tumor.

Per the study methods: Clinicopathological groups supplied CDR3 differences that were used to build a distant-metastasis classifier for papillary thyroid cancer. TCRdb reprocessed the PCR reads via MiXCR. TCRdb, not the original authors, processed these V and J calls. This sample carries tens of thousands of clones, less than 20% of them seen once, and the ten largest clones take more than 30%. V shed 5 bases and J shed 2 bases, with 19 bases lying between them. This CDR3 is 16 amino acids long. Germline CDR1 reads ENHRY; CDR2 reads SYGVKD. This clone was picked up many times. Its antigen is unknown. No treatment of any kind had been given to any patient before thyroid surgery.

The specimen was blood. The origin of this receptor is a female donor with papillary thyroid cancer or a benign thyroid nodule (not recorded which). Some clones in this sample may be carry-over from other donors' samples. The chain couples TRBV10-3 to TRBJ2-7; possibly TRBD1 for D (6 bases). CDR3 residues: CAISTADSTRAYEQYF. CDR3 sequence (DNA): TGTGCCATCAGTACCGCGGACAGTACAAGGGCCTACGAGCAGTACTTC.